The rows below give T cell receptor beta chains drawn from one sample of a study of blood T cell repertoires in COVID-19. The repertoire was sequenced with immunoSEQ multiplex PCR; TCRdb's copy has only in-frame clones and lacks some. The profile shows 70,000 to 100,000 clones, about nine tenths of them singletons. Material for sequencing was peripheral blood. These receptors were obtained from a human donor in a cohort sampled during active COVID-19. Both conserved end residues are part of each CDR3. The D gene is left open where the match is weak. Part of the rows lack a size; the others show once, few, many or a class for expanded clones.

abundance: .; d_gene: .; j_gene: TRBJ1-1; v_gene: TRBV7-2; CDR3aa: CASSLGRYRLILTGEAFF; CDR3nt: TGTGCCAGCAGCTTAGGGAGGTACAGACTGATCCTTACGGGGGAAGCTTTCTTT
abundance: .; d_gene: .; j_gene: TRBJ1-2; v_gene: TRBV9; CDR3aa: CASSVGRTPTYGYTF; CDR3nt: TGTGCCAGCAGCGTAGGCCGGACACCGACCTATGGCTACACCTTC
abundance: few; d_gene: .; j_gene: TRBJ2-5; v_gene: TRBV28; CDR3aa: CASSLLPRETQYF; CDR3nt: TGTGCCAGCAGTTTATTGCCCAGGGAGACCCAGTACTTC
abundance: .; d_gene: .; j_gene: TRBJ2-2; v_gene: TRBV2; CDR3aa: CASRQGRTGELFF; CDR3nt: TGTGCCAGCAGGCAGGGTCGTACCGGGGAGCTGTTTTTT
abundance: .; d_gene: TRBD2; j_gene: TRBJ2-1; v_gene: TRBV25-1; CDR3aa: CASSETSGGSNEQFF; CDR3nt: TGTGCCAGCAGTGAGACTAGCGGGGGGTCCAATGAGCAGTTCTTC
abundance: once; d_gene: TRBD1; j_gene: TRBJ1-5; v_gene: TRBV7-2; CDR3aa: CASSLGGQGAGQPQHF; CDR3nt: TGTGCCAGCAGCTTAGGTGGTCAGGGGGCGGGACAGCCCCAGCATTTT
abundance: few; d_gene: TRBD1; j_gene: TRBJ1-1; v_gene: TRBV9; CDR3aa: CASSRRDRGTEAFF; CDR3nt: TGTGCCAGCAGCCGGAGGGACAGGGGCACTGAAGCTTTCTTT
abundance: once; d_gene: TRBD2; j_gene: TRBJ2-2; v_gene: TRBV27; CDR3aa: CASSFAGGNTGELFF; CDR3nt: TGTGCCAGCAGTTTCGCGGGGGGTAACACCGGGGAGCTGTTTTTT
abundance: .; d_gene: .; j_gene: TRBJ1-2; v_gene: TRBV11-3; CDR3aa: CASSSGYGYTF; CDR3nt: TGTGCCAGCAGCTCCGGCTATGGCTACACCTTC
abundance: .; d_gene: TRBD2; j_gene: TRBJ2-3; v_gene: TRBV7-2; CDR3aa: CASGAGGSTDTQYF; CDR3nt: TGTGCCAGCGGGGCGGGGGGGAGCACAGATACGCAGTATTTT
abundance: .; d_gene: .; j_gene: TRBJ2-2; v_gene: TRBV5-1; CDR3aa: CASRRGLNTGELFF; CDR3nt: TGCGCCAGTCGGCGGGGCCTGAACACCGGGGAGCTGTTTTTT
abundance: .; d_gene: TRBD1; j_gene: TRBJ2-7; v_gene: TRBV3-1/TRBV3-2; CDR3aa: CASSQIPLGTVNYEQYF; CDR3nt: TGTGCCAGCAGCCAGATCCCCCTGGGGACAGTAAACTACGAGCAGTACTTC
abundance: .; d_gene: .; j_gene: TRBJ1-1; v_gene: TRBV9; CDR3aa: CASSVGAWEGVTEAFF; CDR3nt: TGTGCCAGCAGCGTAGGAGCTTGGGAGGGCGTCACTGAAGCTTTCTTT
abundance: .; d_gene: .; j_gene: TRBJ1-2; v_gene: TRBV19; CDR3aa: CASRSRSNYGYTF; CDR3nt: TGTGCCAGTAGATCCAGATCTAACTATGGCTACACCTTC
abundance: .; d_gene: TRBD2; j_gene: TRBJ2-1; v_gene: TRBV7-2; CDR3aa: CASSSGLAGNNEQFF; CDR3nt: TGTGCCAGCAGCTCGGGACTAGCGGGGAACAATGAGCAGTTCTTC
abundance: once; d_gene: .; j_gene: TRBJ2-4; v_gene: TRBV25-1; CDR3aa: CASSPRRESRTKNIQYF; CDR3nt: TGTGCCAGCAGTCCGAGAAGGGAGTCACGGACCAAAAACATTCAGTACTTC
abundance: .; d_gene: .; j_gene: TRBJ1-6; v_gene: TRBV3-1/TRBV3-2; CDR3aa: CASSQAKYGRAALHF; CDR3nt: TGTGCCAGCAGCCAAGCCAAATATGGCAGGGCGGCCCTCCACTTT
abundance: .; d_gene: TRBD2; j_gene: TRBJ2-4; v_gene: TRBV11-3; CDR3aa: CASSLGAPGLAGASGSGQYF; CDR3nt: TGTGCCAGCAGCTTAGGGGCCCCGGGACTAGCGGGAGCCTCCGGGTCTGGGCAGTACTTC
abundance: .; d_gene: .; j_gene: TRBJ2-7; v_gene: TRBV27; CDR3aa: CASSLQLGYEQYF; CDR3nt: TGTGCCAGCAGTTTACAACTCGGCTACGAGCAGTACTTC
abundance: .; d_gene: .; j_gene: TRBJ1-6; v_gene: TRBV18; CDR3aa: CASSRDSANSPLHF; CDR3nt: TGTGCCAGCTCCCGGGACTCGGCAAATTCACCCCTCCACTTT
abundance: .; d_gene: TRBD2; j_gene: TRBJ2-1; v_gene: TRBV6-2/TRBV6-3; CDR3aa: CASSHNAGAGNEQFF; CDR3nt: TGTGCCAGCAGTCACAATGCGGGAGCAGGCAATGAGCAGTTCTTC
abundance: .; d_gene: TRBD1; j_gene: TRBJ1-6; v_gene: TRBV10-3; CDR3aa: CATKGQADNSPLHF; CDR3nt: TGTGCCACCAAAGGACAGGCGGATAATTCACCCCTCCACTTT
abundance: once; d_gene: TRBD1; j_gene: TRBJ1-3; v_gene: TRBV5-6; CDR3aa: CASTKGQGALRNTIYF; CDR3nt: TGTGCCAGCACTAAAGGACAGGGGGCTTTGAGAAACACCATATATTTT
abundance: once; d_gene: TRBD1; j_gene: TRBJ1-1; v_gene: TRBV2; CDR3aa: CASIGQGANTEAFF; CDR3nt: TGTGCCAGCATCGGACAGGGGGCAAACACTGAAGCTTTCTTT
abundance: .; d_gene: TRBD2; j_gene: TRBJ2-1; v_gene: TRBV7-2; CDR3aa: CASSSSGGPSYNEQFF; CDR3nt: TGTGCCAGCAGCTCTAGCGGGGGTCCCTCCTACAATGAGCAGTTCTTC
abundance: .; d_gene: .; j_gene: TRBJ2-1; v_gene: TRBV9; CDR3aa: CASSEAGFSYNEQFF; CDR3nt: TGTGCCAGCAGCGAGGCGGGGTTCTCCTACAATGAGCAGTTCTTC
abundance: .; d_gene: .; j_gene: TRBJ1-1; v_gene: TRBV19; CDR3aa: CASSTPGTITEAFF; CDR3nt: TGTGCCAGTAGTACCCCCGGGACAATAACTGAAGCTTTCTTT
abundance: once; d_gene: TRBD1; j_gene: TRBJ1-1; v_gene: TRBV6-5; CDR3aa: CASTRGQGAFGEAFF; CDR3nt: TGTGCCAGCACCCGAGGACAGGGGGCATTTGGTGAAGCTTTCTTT
abundance: .; d_gene: TRBD2; j_gene: TRBJ2-7; v_gene: TRBV18; CDR3aa: CASSPPTGGDEQYF; CDR3nt: TGTGCCAGCTCACCACCGACCGGGGGGGACGAGCAGTACTTC
abundance: .; d_gene: .; j_gene: TRBJ2-3; v_gene: TRBV6-5; CDR3aa: CASSWKGLPDTQYF; CDR3nt: TGTGCCAGCAGTTGGAAGGGGCTGCCAGATACGCAGTATTTT
abundance: .; d_gene: TRBD2; j_gene: TRBJ2-2; v_gene: TRBV28; CDR3aa: CACGGELISNTGELFF; CDR3nt: TGTGCCTGCGGGGGAGAGCTAATCTCGAACACCGGGGAGCTGTTTTTT
abundance: .; d_gene: TRBD1; j_gene: TRBJ2-5; v_gene: TRBV15; CDR3aa: CATSRMRTGGETQYF; CDR3nt: TGTGCCACCAGCAGAATGAGGACAGGCGGAGAGACCCAGTACTTC
abundance: .; d_gene: .; j_gene: TRBJ2-3; v_gene: TRBV3-1/TRBV3-2; CDR3aa: CASSPSGGPDTQYF; CDR3nt: TGTGCCAGCAGCCCCTCAGGAGGCCCCGATACGCAGTATTTT
abundance: .; d_gene: .; j_gene: TRBJ1-1; v_gene: TRBV28; CDR3aa: CASSLKRTAEAFF; CDR3nt: TGTGCCAGCAGTTTAAAAAGAACGGCTGAAGCTTTCTTT
abundance: .; d_gene: TRBD1; j_gene: TRBJ2-7; v_gene: TRBV5-1; CDR3aa: CASSSQGALYEQYF; CDR3nt: TGCGCCAGCAGCTCACAGGGGGCTTTGTACGAGCAGTACTTC
abundance: .; d_gene: .; j_gene: TRBJ1-2; v_gene: TRBV3-1/TRBV3-2; CDR3aa: CASSPLQGYGYTF; CDR3nt: TGTGCCAGCAGCCCCTTACAGGGTTACGGCTACACCTTC
abundance: .; d_gene: TRBD2; j_gene: TRBJ2-7; v_gene: TRBV5-1; CDR3aa: CASSTGLAGAGYEQYF; CDR3nt: TGCGCCAGCAGCACGGGACTAGCGGGGGCCGGTTACGAGCAGTACTTC